One and the same sample provided the 21 T cell receptor beta chains below, sequenced in a study of CD8+ T cells in alopecia areata. Following RNA extraction, reverse transcription yielded cDNA that acted as the sequencing template. Here immunoSEQ multiplex PCR was the method, and the copy in TCRdb shows in-frame clones only, minus some. The sample lists over 120,000 clones, roughly half seen once, with roughly 0.92% in the top ten. The sample was CD4+ T cells sorted from blood, taken at week 0. These TCRs come from a human donor with alopecia areata.

The chain recombines TRBV29-1 with TRBJ1-1; tentative D call: TRBD1 (5 bases). Trimming removed 4 bases from V and 3 bases from J, with 18 bases in between. This CDR3 comprises 15 residues. Per germline, CDR1 SQVTM and CDR2 ANQGSEA. The CDR3 bases are TGCAGCGTTGCTTTCCTGGCCTCGGGGGACACTGAAGCTTTCTTT. Its translation is CSVAFLASGDTEAFF.

This clone came up a few times. The chain carries TRBV9 and TRBJ2-5; D is unclear. The CDR3 sequence is 15 residues long. The germline V gene encodes CDR1 SGDLS and CDR2 YYNGEE. Deletions cut 3 bases from V and 5 bases from J, with 17 bases between. CDR3 loop: CASSGAAVDGETQYF. The CDR3 nucleotides read TGTGCCAGCAGCGGGGCGGCCGTTGACGGGGAGACCCAGTACTTC. The full variable domain, with the rest looked up from reference TRBV9 and TRBJ2-5, is DSGVTQTPKHLITATGQRVTLRCSPRSGDLSVYWYQQSLDQGLQFLIQYYNGEERAKGNILERFSAQQFPDLHSELNLSSLELGDSALYFCASSGAAVDGETQYFGPGTRLLVL.

J is TRBJ1-1 and V is TRBV6-5, with D hard to call. Trimming pared 6 bases from V and 2 bases from J, leaving 4 bases between. CDR3 size: 11 residues. The V gene's germline CDR1 is MNHEY and CDR2 SVGAGI. CDR3 sequence (DNA): TGTGCCAGCAGCCGAAACACTGAAGCTTTCTTT. Its translation: CASSRNTEAFF.

The chain couples TRBV4-1 to TRBJ2-3; D is perhaps TRBD1 (5 bases). The CDR3 is 17 amino acids. CDR1 is MGHRA and CDR2 is YSYEKL in the germline V gene. V was shortened by 0 bases and J by 2 bases, with 15 bases between the two germline ends. The CDR3 region is CASSQDLWGLFTDTQYF. The CDR3 coding sequence is TGCGCCAGCAGCCAAGATCTATGGGGCCTATTCACAGATACGCAGTATTTT.

The chain uses TRBV7-8 and TRBJ1-1, with D tentatively TRBD1 (6 bases). Trimming took 5 bases from V and 8 from J, leaving 15 bases between them. The CDR3 consists of 13 residues. The germline V gene encodes CDR1 SGHVS and CDR2 FQNEAQ. Here the CDR3 DNA reads TGTGCCAGCAGCCCCGGTAGGGGGACCGAAGCTTTCTTT. Its protein is CASSPGRGTEAFF.

The V call is TRBV18, the J call TRBJ2-3; 7 nucleotides align to TRBD1. The CDR3 contains 15 residues. The germline CDR1 and CDR2 sequences are KGHSH and LQKENI. J gave up 4 bases and V 3 bases, and 7 bases lay outside the gene matches. This CDR3 reads CASSPQQGVADTQYF. CDR3 DNA sequence: TGTGCCAGCTCACCCCAGCAGGGGGTAGCAGATACGCAGTATTTT.

The chain joins TRBV2 to TRBJ1-1; D gene ambiguous. This CDR3 region has 14 residues. Germline-derived CDR1 and CDR2 are SNHLY and FYNNEI. V lost 6 bases to trimming and J lost 1 base, with 12 bases between them. The chain's CDR3 is CASSPAGANTEAFF. CDR3 nucleotide sequence: TGTGCCAGCAGCCCCGCGGGTGCGAACACTGAAGCTTTCTTT. The entire variable domain, with the rest obtained from reference TRBV2 and TRBJ1-1, is as follows: EPEVTQTPSHQVTQMGQEVILRCVPISNHLYFYWYRQILGQKVEFLVSFYNNEISEKSEIFDDQFSVERPDGSNFTLKIRSTKLEDSAMYFCASSPAGANTEAFFGQGTRLTVV.

The chain combines TRBV5-1 with TRBJ2-5; D uncertain. Germline lookup yields CDR1 SGHRS and CDR2 YFSETQ. This CDR3 contains 14 residues. The V and J ends lost 3 bases and 1 base respectively, with 10 bases between them. Written as DNA, the CDR3 is TGCGCCAGCAGCTCGATGGCAGGCCAAGAGACCCAGTACTTC. It encodes CASSSMAGQETQYF.

The rearrangement uses TRBV7-9 and TRBJ1-1; 7 bases fit TRBD1. This CDR3 region has 15 residues. J gave up 6 bases and V 4 bases, and 11 bases lay outside the gene matches. Germline V lookup: CDR1 SEHNR, CDR2 FQNEAQ (reference sequence). The chain's CDR3 is CASSSQGGQAAEAFF. The CDR3 coding sequence is TGTGCCAGCAGCTCACAAGGGGGCCAAGCCGCTGAAGCTTTCTTT.

The rearrangement links TRBV2 to TRBJ2-5; D might be TRBD2 (7 bases). Germline V gene sequence: CDR1 SNHLY, CDR2 FYNNEI. This CDR3 has 13 residues. V lost 7 bases and J 4 bases, leaving 13 bases between the germline ends. The CDR3 nucleotides read TGTGCCAGCAACAGGGAGCGGGGAGAGACCCAGTACTTC. Its protein is CASNRERGETQYF.

This clone has only a few counts. The chain carries TRBV6-5 and TRBJ2-3, with 7 bases lining up with TRBD2. The CDR3 sequence is 12 residues long. Per the germline V gene, CDR1 is MNHEY and CDR2 is SVGAGI. Trimming removed 6 bases from V and 9 bases from J; junction bases left unmatched: 6. CDR3 region: CASRPDSGTQYF. DNA of the CDR3: TGTGCCAGCAGGCCCGATAGCGGGACGCAGTATTTT.

This clone was observed once. The rearrangement links TRBV2 to TRBJ2-2; TRBD1 or TRBD2 may be the D gene (5 bases each). V lost 5 bases and J 0 bases, leaving 10 bases between the germline ends. Germline V gene sequence: CDR1 SNHLY, CDR2 FYNNEI. This CDR3 contains 15 residues. CDR3 sequence reads: CASSWGSSNTGELFF. The CDR3 DNA sequence: TGTGCCAGCAGTTGGGGGAGTTCGAACACCGGGGAGCTGTTTTTT.

This clone was seen a handful of times. The chain employs TRBV6-6 and TRBJ2-1, with 7 nucleotides matching TRBD2. CDR1 and CDR2 (germline): MNHNY, SVGAGI (reference sequence). The CDR3 contains 15 residues. The J segment lost 7 bases and the V segment lost 7 bases, leaving 13 bases of the junction unmatched. CDR3 protein: CASKFSTGGGNEQFF. For the CDR3, the DNA is TGTGCCAGCAAATTCTCCACCGGCGGGGGAAATGAGCAGTTCTTC.

In DNA, the CDR3 is TGTGCCTGGATGCTAGCGGCCGGCACAGATACGCAGTATTTT. Translation: CAWMLAAGTDTQYF. V gene TRBV30 combines with J gene TRBJ2-3; the match to TRBD2 covers 7 bases. Trimming cost V 4 bases and J 1 base; bases outside gene matches: 5. Germline CDR1 GTSNPN, CDR2 SVGIG (reference sequence). The CDR3 contains 14 residues.

The J gene is TRBJ2-6, the V gene TRBV25-1; D is perhaps TRBD1 (6 bases). V was pared by 4 bases and J by 2 bases, with 9 bases between. Germline V CDR1 and CDR2: MGHDK, SYGVNS. This CDR3 is 15 amino acids long. The CDR3 spells CASSAAGAGANVLTF. The CDR3, as DNA: TGTGCCAGCAGTGCCGCAGGGGCTGGGGCCAACGTCCTGACTTTC.

The chain recombines TRBV29-1 with TRBJ1-4, with unresolved D. V was trimmed by 4 bases and J by 6 bases, leaving 6 bases between them. Germline V gene data show CDR1 as SQVTM and CDR2 as ANQGSEA. CDR3 size: 11 residues. CDR3 nucleotide sequence: TGCAGCGTTGGGCGAGATGAAAAACTGTTTTTT. Its translation is CSVGRDEKLFF.

This clone appeared a few times. The chain uses TRBV5-1 and TRBJ2-5; D unclear. Trimming shortened V by 0 bases and J by 2 bases, and 8 bases separated the two germline ends. Germline CDR1 is SGHRS and CDR2 is YFSETQ. There are 14 residues in the CDR3. CDR3 DNA: TGCGCCAGCAGCTTGGGAACAGTGCAAGAGACCCAGTACTTC. Its protein product is CASSLGTVQETQYF.

This clone has a single count. This chain uses TRBV30 with TRBJ2-5; TRBD1 agrees at 8 bases. V gave up 8 bases and J gave up 5 bases; unmatched junction bases: 4. The germline gives CDR1 GTSNPN, CDR2 SVGIG (reference sequence). The CDR3 has 11 residues. CDR3 protein: CARQGFETQYF. CDR3 bases: TGTGCCAGACAGGGGTTTGAGACCCAGTACTTC.

With respect to this clone: One end of the junction varies from germline; a read error may be responsible. V usage is TRBV7-9 and J usage is TRBJ1-2, with D possibly matching TRBD1 (5 bases). The germline gives CDR1 SEHNR, CDR2 FQNEAQ (reference sequence). The CDR3 sequence is 13 residues long. The DNA for the CDR3 is TGTGCCAGCAGCTCTCCCAACGGGGCCGTTCAGCCTTTC. Residues: CASSSPNGAVQPF.

This clone has more than one count but fewer than ten. CDR3 DNA: TGTGCCAGCAGGCTGACAGGGAGCAATCAGCCCCAGCATTTT. The encoded protein is CASRLTGSNQPQHF. J is TRBJ1-5 and V is TRBV6-1, with 7 bases matching TRBD1. Germline V CDR1 and CDR2: MNHNS, SASEGT. J was trimmed by 1 base and V by 6 bases; bases with no gene match: 3. The CDR3 length is 14 residues.

This sequence joins TRBV15 and TRBJ2-1; 14 bases line up with TRBD2. Looked up from germline, CDR1 is LNHNV and CDR2 is YYDKDF (reference sequence). This CDR3 spans 18 amino acids. Trimming cost V 0 bases and J 7 bases; bases outside gene matches: 8. CDR3 region: CATSRDRLAGGHTNEQFF. In DNA, the CDR3 is TGTGCCACCAGCAGAGATCGACTAGCGGGAGGGCATACGAATGAGCAGTTCTTC.